This TCR beta chain was found in a study of response to subunit inactivated influenza vaccine (dated by TCRdb to the late 2010s). General notes on the study: To follow how T cells responded to a trivalent subunit inactivated influenza vaccine, the researchers relied on deep quantitative profiling of the T cell receptor repertoire. Summary of the overall study and its limitations: According to the authors, only a limited number of new T cells may be recruited by each seasonal influenza vaccination.

This clonotype was found a few times. This receptor's antigen is unknown. No base quality values were provided; no much bigger clone lies one nucleotide off. The library relied on RT-PCR. The sequencer listed for this sample is Illumina HiSeq 2500. TCRdb handled the public reads itself, with Q25 trimming in fastp and clone calling in MiXCR, and kept productive beta chains. Every CDR3 protein is listed once, alongside the most common genes and DNA of its rows. The sample includes 500,000 to 700,000 distinct CDR3 sequences, with roughly 23% observed a single time. The ten largest clones represent roughly 2.8% of the sample. The germline V gene provides CDR1 SQVTM and CDR2 ANQGSEA. The CDR3, cysteine through phenylalanine, is 11 amino acids long. Solely the CDR3 DNA is kept, with 33 bases framed from the first base. V gives up 4 bases and J gives up 4 bases, and the segment between their germline ends measures 5 bases.

This sample was also put to use in a study of T cells expressing NK-cell markers. Per that second paper: 5'RACE template switching, by which a universal primer site and unique molecular identifiers were added, was used to make TCR beta cDNA libraries. TCR beta-chain repertoires were profiled in sorted CD3+CD56+NKG2C+, CD3+CD56+NKG2C- and CD3+CD56-NKG2C+ T-cell subsets from several donors. Seven of the eight sequenced donors were HCMV-seropositive and one was HCMV-seronegative. To restrict sorting to alphabetaTCR-expressing T cells, an anti-gammadeltaTCR antibody was added in several experiments. In roughly 6 donors, the dominant CD3+CD56+NKG2C+ clonotypes were found to rank among the top 10 CD8+ clonotypes and to make up 1.0-7.0% of CD8+ T cells. Those dominant clonotypes were again the most abundant among CD3+CD56-NKG2C+ cells in a handful of donors, at about 28.3-60.1%. Whether the expanded NKG2C-expressing T cell clones were specific for HCMV antigens was left unclear. All eight donors whose samples were sequenced were randomly selected healthy volunteers, three of them men and five women. HCMV-specific IgG was detected in serum with a commercial ELISA kit to determine HCMV serostatus. Peripheral blood mononuclear cells were isolated from blood by Ficoll density gradient centrifugation. Using Miltenyi isolation kits, CD4+ and CD8+ T cells were isolated from PBMC through magnetic immunoseparation. Priming for cDNA synthesis came from the TCR beta constant segment, and two successive PCR amplification steps followed. Illumina HiSeq 2000/2500, MiSeq or NextSeq was used to sequence libraries as 2 x 150 bp reads. MIGEC was used to demultiplex reads and group the reads by UMI, and MiTCR was used to assemble and quantify clonotypes. To exclude erroneous sequences, any TCR cDNA sequence not supported by at least two reads was discarded. The tcR package was used for downstream repertoire analysis, and clonotypes were matched between fractions using CDR3 nucleotide sequence together with V segment. Antigen specificity was annotated against VDJdb with VDJmatch, allowing one amino acid substitution in CDR3.

The sample here was CD4+ T cells sorted from PBMCs, taken about 11 days after vaccination. The rearrangement combines TRBV29-1 with TRBJ2-1, with no reliable assignment of the D segment. This clonotype was obtained from a man aged 45-65 years who received an inactivated influenza vaccine. Donor details come from another sample of the same person, matched by shared clones. The CDR3 protein is CSVAAYNEQFF. The nucleotides are TGCAGCGTTGCTGCGTACAATGAGCAGTTCTTC.